Sequencing of this T cell receptor (beta chain) was carried out in a study of cytomegalovirus exposure and HLA in healthy donors. Remarks on this clone: Its antigen is still unknown.

PCR primers comprised 60 Vbeta and 13 Jbeta primers. Method: immunoSEQ multiplex PCR; TCRdb's copy keeps in-frame clones and lacks some. In the table there are roughly 150,000 clones, 70% to 80% of which are singletons. The V end was cut by 0 bases, the J end by 0 bases, with 9 bases between. Germline CDR1 reads LNHDA; CDR2 reads SQIVND (reference sequence). CDR3 length equals 15 residues. Study observations and caveats: A later analysis found that most CMV-associated TCR beta chains appeared HLA-restricted.

The rearrangement links TRBV19 to TRBJ2-7; tentatively, D is TRBD1 (5 bases). The origin of this receptor is a woman in her thirties or forties in good health and CMV-seropositive. The specimen was PBMCs. As DNA, the CDR3 is TGTGCCAGTAGTATAGAACTCAGGGACTCCTACGAGCAGTACTTC. Residues: CASSIELRDSYEQYF.